What follows are 16 T cell receptor beta chains derived from one specimen sequenced in a study of blood T cells in healthy people across ages. A second PCR of roughly 7 to 11 cycles used a sample-barcoded 5' primer and a J-beta primer mix. TCRdb reanalysed the 5' RACE reads using MiXCR and keeps one entry per CDR3 protein. The sample yields roughly 730,000 distinct CDR3 sequences, more than 50% seen once. The sample taken for sequencing was blood. These receptor sequences come from a man in his forties in good health.

A few counts support this clonotype. The gene calls are TRBV2 and TRBJ2-7; D gene uncertain. The CDR3 is 12 amino acids. Trimming took 5 bases from V and 2 from J, leaving 7 bases between them. The germline gives CDR1 SNHLY, CDR2 FYNNEI. CDR3 sequence (DNA): TGTGCCAGCAGTCCCGAGACCTACGAGCAGTACTTC. It is translated as CASSPETYEQYF.

V gene TRBV25-1 combines with J gene TRBJ1-2; 10 positions agree with TRBD1. The J segment lost 3 bases and the V segment lost 5 bases, leaving 3 bases of the junction unmatched. The CDR3 extends over 14 amino acids. Germline V gives CDR1 MGHDK, CDR2 SYGVNS. Written as DNA, the CDR3 is TGTGCCAGCAGTTGGGACAGGGGAGACTATGGCTACACCTTC. This translates into CASSWDRGDYGYTF.

As to this clonotype: Compared with germline, one end of the junction differs, possibly owing to a read error. J is TRBJ2-4 and V is TRBV5-8; 9 bases map to TRBD2. The better agreement between TRBJ2-7 and the DNA end casts doubt on the J call. The CDR3 loop spans 15 amino acids. Germline V gene data show CDR1 as SGHTS and CDR2 as YDEGEE. CDR3 in amino acids: CASRPRTSAAYEQYF. Here the CDR3 DNA reads TGCGCCAGCAGGCCCCGGACTAGCGCGGCCTACGAGCAGTACTTC.

V gene TRBV7-9 combines with J gene TRBJ1-5; no reliable D call. Germline V gene sequence: CDR1 SEHNR, CDR2 FQNEAQ (reference sequence). Trimming removed 4 bases from V and 5 bases from J, with 12 bases in between. This CDR3 is 14 amino acids long. The CDR3 loop is CASSSDGPYQPQHF. DNA of the CDR3: TGTGCCAGCAGCTCCGACGGACCCTATCAGCCCCAGCATTTT.

This clonotype was detected a few times. The J gene is TRBJ1-1, the V gene TRBV10-2, with D possibly TRBD1 on 6 matching bases. The CDR3 is made up of 16 amino acids. CDR1 and CDR2 (germline): WSHSY, SAAADI. V was cut by 5 bases and J by 1 base, with 17 bases left in between. CDR3 nucleotides: TGCGCCAGCAGTAACAGAGGAGTAGGGGGGAACACTGAAGCTTTCTTT. This encodes CASSNRGVGGNTEAFF.

This clonotype has more than one count but fewer than ten. The V gene is TRBV7-9, the J gene TRBJ2-3; 8 bases are shared with TRBD2. CDR3 size: 16 residues. Germline V gene sequence: CDR1 SEHNR, CDR2 FQNEAQ (reference sequence). The J segment lost 2 bases and the V segment lost 4 bases, leaving 8 bases of the junction unmatched. Written as DNA, the CDR3 is TGTGCCAGCAGCTCTCTTACTAGCGGAGACACAGATACGCAGTATTTT. Protein: CASSSLTSGDTDTQYF.

This clonotype was observed a few times. The chain is built from TRBV28 and TRBJ2-7; D perhaps matches TRBD2 (6 bases). The V end was cut by 7 bases, the J end by 4 bases, with 20 bases between. From germline, CDR1 is MDHEN and CDR2 SYDVKM. The CDR3 totals 15 residues. The chain's CDR3 is CASTLDSHGGYEQYF. In DNA form, the CDR3 reads TGTGCCAGCACCCTAGACAGTCACGGGGGATACGAGCAGTACTTC.

The chain uses TRBV4-2 and TRBJ2-1; D gene ambiguous. V dropped 1 base and J dropped 0 bases, with 4 bases sitting between them. Germline assignment: CDR1 LGHNA and CDR2 YNFKEQ. The CDR3 covers 14 residues. DNA for the CDR3: TGTGCCAGCAGCCAAGCTACCTCCTACAATGAGCAGTTCTTC. Its translation: CASSQATSYNEQFF.

This chain joins TRBV9 and TRBJ1-1, with D unresolved. This CDR3 is built from 16 residues. Between the trimmed V and J ends, which lost 0 bases and 0 bases, there was a span of 12 bases. CDR1 is SGDLS and CDR2 is YYNGEE in the germline V gene. CDR3 in amino acids: CASSVAGVGMNTEAFF. The CDR3 nucleotides read TGTGCCAGCAGCGTAGCTGGCGTGGGAATGAACACTGAAGCTTTCTTT.

The V gene is TRBV28, the J gene TRBJ2-3; 7 bases are shared with TRBD2. The CDR3 is 12 amino acids. Germline CDR1 MDHEN, CDR2 SYDVKM. Trimming removed 6 bases from V and 12 bases from J; junction bases left unmatched: 9. The CDR3 DNA sequence: TGTGCCAGCAGAGTCAATGGGGGGGGTCAGTATTTT. This translates into CASRVNGGGQYF. Looking up the rest from reference TRBV28 and TRBJ2-3 gives the full variable domain: DVKVTQSSRYLVKRTGEKVFLECVQDMDHENMFWYRQDPGLGLRLIYFSYDVKMKEKGDIPEGYSVSREKKERFSLILESASTNQTSMYLCASRVNGGGQYFGPGTRLTVL.

V and J are TRBV20-1 and TRBJ2-5; TRBD1 agrees at 8 bases. The J call is in doubt because the DNA end fits TRBJ2-7 better. The CDR3 sequence is 13 residues long. The germline V gene has CDR1 DFQATT and CDR2 SNEGSKA (reference sequence). The CDR3 nucleotides are TGCAGTGCTACCACAGGGGGAGGCTACGAGCAGTACTTC. As protein: CSATTGGGYEQYF.

The chain recombines TRBV2 with TRBJ2-3; TRBD1 is a possible D gene (5 bases). This CDR3 comprises 14 residues. The V gene lost 7 bases and the J gene lost 2 bases, with 13 bases spanning the gap. Germline CDR1 is SNHLY and CDR2 is FYNNEI. CDR3 residues: CASTRQRFTDTQYF. The CDR3 nucleotides read TGTGCCAGCACCAGACAGAGATTCACAGATACGCAGTATTTT.

About this clonotype: A single base separates this from a much larger clone, so it may be a read error. For the CDR3, the DNA is TGCGCCAGCAGCCACGGAGGGACAGGGAACCCCTACGAGCAGTACTTC. The encoded protein is CASSHGGTGNPYEQYF. The gene calls are TRBV4-1 and TRBJ2-7, with TRBD1 matching 9 bases. This CDR3 contains 16 residues. The V segment lost 3 bases and the J segment 2 bases; nucleotides outside the gene matches: 8. Germline V gene lookup returns CDR1 MGHRA and CDR2 YSYEKL.

Comment on this clonotype: A clone one base away is much larger, so this may be a read error. The chain joins TRBV4-1 to TRBJ2-1; 9 bases align to TRBD2. Germline-derived CDR1 and CDR2 are MGHRA and YSYEKL. The trim removed 1 base at V and 7 bases at J, leaving 11 bases unmatched. The CDR3 covers 17 residues. CDR3 sequence: CASSQALGGGAGNEQFF. Here the CDR3 DNA reads TGCGCCAGCAGCCAAGCTTTGGGCGGGGGGGCCGGGAATGAGCAGTTCTTC.

The chain carries TRBV27 and TRBJ2-4; 7 positions match TRBD2. The CDR3 loop spans 17 amino acids. Germline-derived CDR1 and CDR2 are MNHEY and SMNVEV (reference sequence). The J segment lost 0 bases and the V segment lost 8 bases, leaving 13 bases of the junction unmatched. The CDR3 is CASGQIAGGLAKNIQYF. The CDR3 DNA is TGTGCCAGCGGTCAAATAGCGGGCGGCCTAGCCAAAAACATTCAGTACTTC.

The J gene is TRBJ1-4, the V gene TRBV29-1; 7 nucleotides match TRBD1. CDR3 length: 13 amino acids. Germline V lookup: CDR1 SQVTM, CDR2 ANQGSEA. The V gene end was trimmed by 5 bases and the J gene end by 5 bases; junction bases not matched to a gene: 5. The CDR3 DNA sequence: TGCAGCGTTTACAGGGGCCAAAATGAAAAACTGTTTTTT. Its translation is CSVYRGQNEKLFF.